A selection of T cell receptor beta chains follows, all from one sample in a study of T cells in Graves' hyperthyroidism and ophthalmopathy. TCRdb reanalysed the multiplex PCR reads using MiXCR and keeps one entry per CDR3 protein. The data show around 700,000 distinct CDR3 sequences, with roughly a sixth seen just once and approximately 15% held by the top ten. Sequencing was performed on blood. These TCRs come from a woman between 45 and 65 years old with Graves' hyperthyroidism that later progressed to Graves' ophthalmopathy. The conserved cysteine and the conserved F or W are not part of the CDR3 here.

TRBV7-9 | ASSLGRQGQSSYEQY
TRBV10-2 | ASRQTALGYEQY
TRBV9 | ASSAVGQGLETQY
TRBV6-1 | ASSENNRVGGYT
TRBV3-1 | ASSQNPGGGTQY
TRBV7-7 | ASSLGAGGDYNEQF
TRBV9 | ASSVGGDWYEQY
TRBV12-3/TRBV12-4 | ASSLGLPNEQF
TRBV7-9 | ASSLVGGAGDEQF
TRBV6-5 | ASSYLRTDNTEAF
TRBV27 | ASSLQGQFIDTQY
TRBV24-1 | ATSDRTGGSDNEQF
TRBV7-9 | ASTIRGSLGEQY
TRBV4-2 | ASSLGLAGSSSTDTQY
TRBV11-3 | ASSSERGAPPGELF
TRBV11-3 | ASSLGAGRGDYNEQF
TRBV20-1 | SAQGTDNTGELF
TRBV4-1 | ASSFHRGANEQF
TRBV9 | ASSVKDRMTDTQY
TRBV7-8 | ASSPQGILYYGYT
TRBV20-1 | SGLGERGNQPQH
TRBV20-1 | SASGTGGKAF
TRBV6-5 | ASSYSNRFRGDTQY
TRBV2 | ASSEAAGNTGELF
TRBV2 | ASNLDRGRTDTQY
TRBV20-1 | SARDTRST
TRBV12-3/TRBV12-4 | ASKFSNYGYT
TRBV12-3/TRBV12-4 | ASSFPLGGDEDTQY
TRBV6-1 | ASRKQVPRSEAF